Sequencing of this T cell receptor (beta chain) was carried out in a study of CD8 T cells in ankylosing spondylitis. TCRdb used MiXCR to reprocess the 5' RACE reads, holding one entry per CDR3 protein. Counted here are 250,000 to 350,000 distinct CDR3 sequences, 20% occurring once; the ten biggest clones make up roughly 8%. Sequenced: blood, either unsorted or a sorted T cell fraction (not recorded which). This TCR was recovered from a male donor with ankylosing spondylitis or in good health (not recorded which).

As DNA, the CDR3 is TGTGCCATCGGGGCTCAGCCGGCCGGGGAGCTGTTTTTT. Translated, it gives CAIGAQPAGELFF. The chain couples TRBV10-3 to TRBJ2-2, with D possibly matching TRBD1 (5 bases). The CDR3 consists of 13 residues. Germline loops: CDR1 ENHRY, CDR2 SYGVKD. The V end was cut by 8 bases, the J end by 6 bases, with 13 bases between.